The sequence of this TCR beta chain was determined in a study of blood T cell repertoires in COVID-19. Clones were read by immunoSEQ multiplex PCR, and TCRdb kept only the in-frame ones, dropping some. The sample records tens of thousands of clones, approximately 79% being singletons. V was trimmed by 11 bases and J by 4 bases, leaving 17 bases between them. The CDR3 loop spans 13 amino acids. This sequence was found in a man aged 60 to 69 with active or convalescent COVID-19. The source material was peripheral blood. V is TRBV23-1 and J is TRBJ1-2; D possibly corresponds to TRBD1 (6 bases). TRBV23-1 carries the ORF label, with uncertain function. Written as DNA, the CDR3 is TGCGCCGGTGGACAGTATCATTCCTATGGCTACACCTTC. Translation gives CAGGQYHSYGYTF.